These T cell receptor beta chains were read from a single sample in a study of blood T cells in healthy people across ages. Via MiXCR, TCRdb re-called the 5' RACE reads, giving one row per CDR3 protein. The sample has some 780,000 distinct CDR3 sequences, around 50% seen once. Material: blood. These receptors were obtained from a man aged 35-49 years in good health. Each CDR3 is given with its conserved first and last residue. D genes are given only for firm matches. Rows give clone size only sometimes, using once, few, many, or a class for an expanded clone.

. | TRBJ1-2 | TRBV6-1 | . | CASSDVGLYGYTF | TGTGCCAGCAGTGATGTGGGGCTCTATGGCTACACCTTC
. | TRBJ2-3 | TRBV12-3/TRBV12-4 | . | CASSFGLTTQYF | TGTGCCAGCAGCTTTGGACTCACAACGCAGTATTTT
. | TRBJ2-5 | TRBV7-9 | few | CASSSRVAVLKQYF | TGTGCCAGCAGCTCCCGGGTAGCGGTCTTGAAGCAGTACTTC
. | TRBJ1-2 | TRBV6-2/TRBV6-3 | . | CASSKDKDYGYTF | TGTGCCAGCAGTAAAGACAAGGACTATGGCTACACCTTC
. | TRBJ2-1 | TRBV27 | . | CASNPSGPSYNEQFF | TGTGCCAGCAATCCCTCAGGGCCCTCCTACAATGAGCAGTTCTTC
TRBD1 | TRBJ2-1 | TRBV20-1 | . | CSTGTGGYNEQFF | TGCAGTACTGGGACAGGGGGCTACAATGAGCAGTTCTTC
. | TRBJ2-5 | TRBV15 | many | CATSRDGDADVGGSLKETQYF | TGTGCCACCAGCAGAGATGGGGACGCAGATGTAGGGGGGTCCCTTAAAGAGACCCAGTACTTC
. | TRBJ1-1 | TRBV7-3 | . | CASRLTSGTEAFF | TGTGCCAGTCGGCTCACGAGCGGCACTGAAGCTTTCTTT
TRBD2 | TRBJ2-7 | TRBV28 | . | CASRINSGATYEQYF | TGTGCCAGCAGAATTAATAGCGGGGCCACCTACGAGCAGTACTTC
. | TRBJ1-4 | TRBV12-3/TRBV12-4 | . | CASRFQLGTNEKLFF | TGTGCCAGCCGGTTCCAGTTGGGAACTAATGAAAAACTGTTTTTT
. | TRBJ1-1 | TRBV25-1 | . | CASSERHRADTEAFF | TGTGCCAGCAGTGAACGCCACAGGGCTGACACTGAAGCTTTCTTT
TRBD1 | TRBJ2-5 | TRBV28 | few | CASSLLLRTGGSETQYF | TGTGCCAGCAGCCTGCTTCTAAGGACAGGGGGCTCGGAGACCCAGTACTTC
TRBD1 | TRBJ2-1 | TRBV4-2 | . | CASSQETGGDEQFF | TGTGCCAGCAGCCAAGAGACAGGGGGCGATGAGCAGTTCTTC
. | TRBJ2-5 | TRBV29-1 | . | CSVGSPVKETQYF | TGCAGCGTTGGTAGTCCTGTAAAAGAGACCCAGTACTTC
TRBD1 | TRBJ2-7 | TRBV24-1 | . | CATSDGTGFYEQYF | TGTGCCACCAGTGACGGGACAGGCTTCTACGAGCAGTACTTC
TRBD2 | TRBJ2-3 | TRBV12-3/TRBV12-4 | . | CASSIELAGMDTQYF | TGTGCCAGCAGCATAGAACTAGCGGGGATGGATACGCAGTATTTT
. | TRBJ2-7 | TRBV6-5 | . | CASSYSNGNYEQYF | TGTGCCAGCAGTTACTCGAACGGAAACTACGAGCAGTACTTC
TRBD2 | TRBJ2-4 | TRBV24-1 | . | CATSDTQREYAKNIQYF | TGTGCCACCAGTGATACTCAGCGGGAGTACGCCAAAAACATTCAGTACTTC
. | TRBJ2-1 | TRBV29-1 | . | CSVLGVLTYNEQFF | TGCAGCGTTCTAGGGGTACTAACCTACAATGAGCAGTTCTTC
. | TRBJ2-3 | TRBV15 | . | CATSSGEKITDTQYF | TGTGCCACCAGCAGCGGAGAGAAAATCACAGATACGCAGTATTTT
TRBD1 | TRBJ1-1 | TRBV7-9 | . | CASSLNFQGAAFF | TGTGCCAGCAGCTTAAATTTCCAGGGGGCGGCTTTCTTT
. | TRBJ2-5 | TRBV2 | . | CASSDVRTQETQYF | TGTGCCAGCAGTGACGTCAGGACCCAAGAGACCCAGTACTTC
TRBD1 | TRBJ2-6 | TRBV7-8 | . | CASSLAGTGLAVGSGANVLTF | TGTGCCAGCAGCTTAGCTGGGACAGGCTTGGCTGTTGGTTCTGGGGCCAACGTCCTGACTTTC
. | TRBJ2-1 | TRBV5-6 | . | CASTRLESYNEQFF | TGTGCCAGCACCCGACTCGAATCCTACAATGAGCAGTTCTTC
. | TRBJ1-1 | TRBV27 | few | CASSLQARNTEAFF | TGTGCCAGCAGTTTGCAGGCGAGGAACACTGAAGCTTTCTTT
TRBD2 | TRBJ2-7 | TRBV20-1 | . | CSARGTSAEFRYEQYF | TGCAGTGCTAGAGGAACTAGCGCCGAATTTAGGTACGAGCAGTACTTC
. | TRBJ2-3 | TRBV6-4 | . | CASSPLSGTDTQYF | TGTGCCAGCAGTCCCTTGTCTGGAACAGATACGCAGTATTTT
. | TRBJ1-5 | TRBV3-1 | . | CASSQESGSGRQPQHF | TGTGCCAGCAGCCAAGAATCAGGGTCTGGACGACAGCCCCAGCATTTT
. | TRBJ2-3 | TRBV18 | . | CASGQTDRTDTQYF | TGTGCCAGCGGCCAAACCGACAGGACAGATACGCAGTATTTT
TRBD2 | TRBJ2-1 | TRBV11-3 | . | CASSGPGGSYNEQFF | TGTGCCAGCAGCGGCCCGGGGGGCTCCTACAATGAGCAGTTCTTC
. | TRBJ1-2 | TRBV3-1 | . | CASSPDQGVRYGYTF | TGTGCCAGCAGCCCCGACCAGGGTGTACGCTATGGCTACACCTTC
TRBD1 | TRBJ2-7 | TRBV20-1 | few | CSARDMGQADYEQYF | TGCAGTGCTAGAGATATGGGACAGGCGGACTACGAGCAGTACTTC
TRBD2 | TRBJ2-5 | TRBV12-3/TRBV12-4 | few | CASRVAGLGETQYF | TGTGCCAGCAGGGTAGCGGGTTTAGGAGAGACCCAGTACTTC
TRBD1 | TRBJ1-4 | TRBV6-5 | . | CASRSTGGQGGLFF | TGTGCCAGCAGATCGACAGGGGGCCAGGGGGGACTGTTTTTT
. | TRBJ2-7 | TRBV27 | few | CASSRPTGRNGREQYF | TGTGCCAGCAGCCGACCTACGGGACGCAATGGGCGCGAGCAGTACTTC
. | TRBJ1-1 | TRBV6-1 | . | CASGRNTEAFF | TGTGCCAGCGGCAGGAACACTGAAGCTTTCTTT
. | TRBJ2-7 | TRBV6-6 | . | CASSPWGSSASYEQYF | TGTGCCAGCAGTCCCTGGGGCAGTTCGGCCTCCTACGAGCAGTACTTC
TRBD2 | TRBJ2-1 | TRBV20-1 | . | CSARLSGGPYNEQFF | TGCAGTGCTAGATTGAGCGGGGGACCCTACAATGAGCAGTTCTTC
. | TRBJ1-6 | TRBV28 | . | CASSFGGAPLHF | TGTGCCAGCAGTTTCGGGGGTGCACCCCTCCACTTT
. | TRBJ2-7 | TRBV3-1 | . | CASSQGNSAYEQYF | TGTGCCAGCAGCCAGGGTAACAGCGCCTACGAGCAGTACTTC
. | TRBJ1-4 | TRBV7-8 | . | CASSLRVPTATGEKLFF | TGTGCCAGCAGCTTACGGGTCCCGACGGCCACGGGTGAAAAACTGTTTTTT